This T cell receptor (beta chain) was documented in a study of cytomegalovirus exposure and HLA in healthy donors. General observations from the study: A prior analysis recorded that most TCR beta V segments were productive about 90% or about 30% of the time. Later analysis identified a missense DCLRE1C variant that was linked to TCR beta V- and J-gene trimming.

PCR was performed using 60 Vbeta and 13 Jbeta primers. The assay was immunoSEQ multiplex PCR, and TCRdb's table has in-frame clones only and misses some. The data hold over 55,000 clones, with around 87% observed a single time. Notes on this clone: The antigen is undetermined.

The sequencing input was PBMCs. The clonotype originates from a man younger than 35 in good health and CMV-seronegative.

Here the CDR3 DNA reads TGTGCCAGCCAAACAGGGGTCGGTTTGGGCTACACCTTC. Its translation: CASQTGVGLGYTF. The chain recombines TRBV6-1 with TRBJ1-2; the match to TRBD1 covers 7 bases. J was trimmed by 8 bases and V by 8 bases; bases with no gene match: 11. Germline V CDR1 and CDR2: MNHNS, SASEGT. This CDR3 contains 13 residues.